The 28 T cell receptor beta chains below come from one sample, sequenced in a study of blood T cell repertoires in COVID-19 (dated by TCRdb to between 2020 and 2021). The library was built by means of the immunoSEQ multiplex PCR assay. Held by TCRdb, this immuneACCESS table contains in-frame sequences only and omits some clones. Under half of the omission traces to an unresolved V gene where checked; the cause of the rest is unknown. The sample table lists some 670,000 clones, 75% to 90% of them with a count of one. The ten largest clones represent 0.2% to 0.3% of the sample. Material for sequencing was peripheral blood. These receptors originate from a woman aged 18-30 years with acute or convalescent COVID-19.

The V call is TRBV5-4, the J call TRBJ2-2, with 12 bases matching TRBD2. Germline V gene sequence: CDR1 SGHNT, CDR2 YYREEE (reference sequence). Unmatched junction bases numbered 8, after V lost 3 bases and J lost 5 bases. This CDR3 region has 17 residues. The CDR3 protein is CASSSTSGGLYTGELFF. The DNA of the CDR3 is TGTGCCAGCAGCTCGACTAGCGGGGGCCTCTATACCGGGGAGCTGTTTTTT.

The chain carries TRBV4-1 and TRBJ2-2, with TRBD2 matching over 16 bases. Germline V gives CDR1 MGHRA, CDR2 YSYEKL. V shed 1 base, J shed 5 bases, and the junction held 7 bases outside the gene matches. The CDR3 consists of 19 residues. The CDR3 region has the DNA TGCGCCAGCAGCCAAGTGGGACTAGCGGGGGGGCAGGGGACCGGGGAGCTGTTTTTT. Protein product: CASSQVGLAGGQGTGELFF.

The chain uses TRBV30 and TRBJ2-3, with unresolved D. Trimming took 0 bases from V and 0 from J, leaving 10 bases between them. Germline lookup yields CDR1 GTSNPN and CDR2 SVGIG (reference sequence). The CDR3 contains 15 residues. The chain's CDR3 is CAWSVRYSSTDTQYF. The CDR3 DNA is TGTGCCTGGAGTGTACGCTACTCTAGCACAGATACGCAGTATTTT.

The chain has TRBV11-1 and TRBJ2-7; 7 bases are a match to TRBD1. CDR3 length equals 15 residues. Germline CDR1 reads SGHAT; CDR2 reads FQDESV (reference sequence). The junction had 6 bases not matched to a gene; V was cut back by 4 bases and J by 0 bases. The CDR3 here is CASSSRGSSSYEQYF. In DNA form, the CDR3 reads TGTGCCAGCAGCTCCAGGGGGTCTAGCTCCTACGAGCAGTACTTC.

This clone has a single count. This chain joins TRBV24-1 and TRBJ1-1; 9 positions match TRBD1. Germline values: CDR1 KGHDR, CDR2 SFDVKD. Unmatched junction bases numbered 12, after V lost 3 bases and J lost 11 bases. CDR3 size: 15 residues. The CDR3 is CATSDAGTGNKRAFF. For the CDR3, the DNA is TGTGCCACCAGTGATGCCGGGACAGGGAATAAGAGGGCTTTCTTT.

In its sample, this clone was seen once. Other DNA sequences in this specimen translate into the identical CDR3. The chain has TRBV7-2 and TRBJ2-5, with D possibly being TRBD1 (5 bases). There are 14 residues in the CDR3. Between the trimmed V and J ends, which lost 3 bases and 2 bases, there was a span of 10 bases. Germline CDR1 is SGHTA and CDR2 is FQGNSA. CDR3 bases: TGTGCCAGCAGCTTGGCAGGGCGACAAGAGACCCAGTACTTC. It yields the protein CASSLAGRQETQYF.

The chain carries TRBV5-1 and TRBJ1-2; D gene ambiguous. Germline V gene sequence: CDR1 SGHRS, CDR2 YFSETQ. The CDR3 sequence is 13 residues long. V lost 7 bases and J lost 4, with 14 bases in between. The chain's CDR3 is CASETENFYGYTF. CDR3 coding DNA: TGCGCCAGCGAAACAGAGAATTTCTATGGCTACACCTTC.

This chain joins TRBV11-2 and TRBJ1-1; D is unresolved. CDR1 is SGHAT and CDR2 is FQNNGV in the germline V gene. The CDR3 is made up of 12 amino acids. The germline V and J ends were trimmed by 5 bases and 6 bases, with 10 bases remaining between them. The chain's CDR3 is CASSPGVAEAFF. CDR3 in DNA: TGTGCCAGCAGCCCCGGGGTTGCTGAAGCTTTCTTT. The whole variable domain, filled in from reference TRBV11-2 and TRBJ1-1, reads EAGVAQSPRYKIIEKRQSVAFWCNPISGHATLYWYQQILGQGPKLLIQFQNNGVVDDSQLPKDRFSAERLKGVDSTLKIQPAKLEDSAVYLCASSPGVAEAFFGQGTRLTVV.

The genes are TRBV19 and TRBJ2-1, with 7 bases identical to TRBD1. CDR1 and CDR2 from the germline V gene are LNHDA and SQIVND (reference sequence). The CDR3 runs to 16 residues. J gave up 6 bases and V 4 bases, and 12 bases lay outside the gene matches. The CDR3 nucleotides are TGTGCCAGTAGTAGGTACTCAACTCCAGGGGGCAATGAGCAGTTCTTC. It yields the protein CASSRYSTPGGNEQFF.

The V gene is TRBV19, the J gene TRBJ1-4; tentative D call: TRBD1 (5 bases). CDR1 and CDR2 from the germline V gene are LNHDA and SQIVND (reference sequence). Trimming left V 10 bases short and J 6 bases short, with 12 bases between. The CDR3 contains 12 residues. The CDR3 nucleotides are TGTGCCACTCGGTGGGGGGATGAAAAACTGTTTTTT. This codes for CATRWGDEKLFF.

The V gene is TRBV19, the J gene TRBJ2-7; D may be TRBD1 (6 bases). CDR3 length: 15 residues. Germline V gives CDR1 LNHDA, CDR2 SQIVND (reference sequence). Trimming stripped 6 bases from V and 2 bases from J, with 17 bases between. The CDR3 here is CASSPGGQPAYEQYF. CDR3 sequence (DNA): TGTGCCAGTAGCCCCGGAGGACAGCCGGCCTACGAGCAGTACTTC.

The CDR3 protein is CASSADSGITIYF. The CDR3 nucleotides read TGTGCCAGCAGTGCTGACAGTGGGATCACCATATATTTT. The V and J genes are TRBV25-1 and TRBJ1-3, with D possibly matching TRBD1 (5 bases). The CDR3 contains 13 residues. Germline CDR1 reads MGHDK; CDR2 reads SYGVNS. V gave up 4 bases and J gave up 9 bases, with 13 bases separating them.

The chain is built from TRBV9 and TRBJ1-2; 7 bases are a match to TRBD1. This CDR3 has 14 residues. Germline assignment: CDR1 SGDLS and CDR2 YYNGEE. J gave up 6 bases and V 4 bases, and 9 bases lay outside the gene matches. The CDR3, as DNA: TGTGCCAGCAGCTCTCAGACAGGGCAGGATGGCTACACCTTC. This encodes CASSSQTGQDGYTF.

This clone has only one observation. The CDR3 sequence is CASSEVRVGTEAFF. The CDR3 nucleotides are TGTGCCAGCAGTGAGGTCAGGGTGGGCACTGAAGCTTTCTTT. The rearrangement uses TRBV2 and TRBJ1-1, with TRBD1 as a possible D gene (5 bases). Trimming took 3 bases from V and 4 from J, leaving 12 bases between them. CDR1 and CDR2 from the germline V gene are SNHLY and FYNNEI. The CDR3 spans 14 residues. Complete variable domain (other parts from reference TRBV2 and TRBJ1-1): EPEVTQTPSHQVTQMGQEVILRCVPISNHLYFYWYRQILGQKVEFLVSFYNNEISEKSEIFDDQFSVERPDGSNFTLKIRSTKLEDSAMYFCASSEVRVGTEAFFGQGTRLTVV.

This clone was picked up a small number of times. This chain links TRBV23-1 with TRBJ1-2; 7 bases are shared with TRBD1. TRBV23-1 is an open reading frame whose function is uncertain. V dropped 3 bases and J dropped 3; count of bases not matched to a gene: 13. CDR3 length equals 17 residues. The CDR3 region is CASSHTTGWYRDYGYTF. Here the CDR3 DNA reads TGCGCCAGCAGTCATACGACAGGGTGGTATAGGGACTATGGCTACACCTTC.

This chain joins TRBV5-1 and TRBJ2-5; 11 nucleotides match TRBD2. Germline V CDR1 and CDR2: SGHRS, YFSETQ. The trim removed 2 bases at V and 4 bases at J, leaving 10 bases unmatched. The CDR3 spans 17 residues. CDR3 residues: CASSLGLAGGGGETQYF. In DNA form, the CDR3 reads TGCGCCAGCAGCTTAGGTCTAGCGGGGGGCGGCGGAGAGACCCAGTACTTC.

The rearrangement links TRBV27 to TRBJ1-6; the D gene is possibly TRBD1 (5 bases). CDR3 size: 15 residues. Per germline, CDR1 MNHEY and CDR2 SMNVEV (reference sequence). Trimming removed 6 bases from V and 11 bases from J, with 20 bases in between. The CDR3 is CASRGPTAGSPPLHF. In DNA, the CDR3 is TGTGCCAGCAGGGGCCCGACAGCGGGGTCTCCACCCCTCCACTTT.

The rearrangement uses TRBV18 and TRBJ2-5; 8 positions agree with TRBD2. The V segment lost 3 bases and the J segment 2 bases; nucleotides outside the gene matches: 11. The CDR3 consists of 17 residues. In germline, CDR1 is KGHSH, CDR2 LQKENI. The CDR3 loop is CASSPNLLAGSQETQYF. The CDR3 DNA reads TGTGCCAGCTCACCCAACCTTTTAGCGGGGAGTCAAGAGACCCAGTACTTC.

This clone has only a few counts. The chain couples TRBV18 to TRBJ1-2; 8 positions match TRBD1. V gave up 1 base and J gave up 8 bases; unmatched junction bases: 3. Germline V gene lookup returns CDR1 KGHSH and CDR2 LQKENI. The CDR3 contains 13 residues. The CDR3 sequence: CASSPLDREGYTF. The CDR3 bases are TGTGCCAGCTCACCACTGGACAGGGAGGGCTACACCTTC.

This clone was seen only a few times. This chain links TRBV5-5 with TRBJ1-2, with a possible D match to TRBD1 (6 bases). The V end lost 0 bases, the J end lost 4 bases, and 7 bases lay between the germline ends. CDR1 is SGHKS, CDR2 YYEKEE, per germline (reference sequence). This CDR3 comprises 13 residues. CDR3 sequence reads: CASSLEGGYGYTF. Written as DNA, the CDR3 is TGTGCCAGCAGCTTGGAAGGGGGCTATGGCTACACCTTC.

The genes are TRBV5-1 and TRBJ1-2; D is unclear. Germline CDR1 and CDR2: SGHRS and YFSETQ. The ends were cut back, 4 bases at V and 2 bases at J, with 12 bases in the middle. The CDR3 totals 14 residues. CDR3 in DNA: TGCGCCAGCAGCCCGGGGAGTCGAAACTATGGCTACACCTTC. Protein sequence: CASSPGSRNYGYTF.

The CDR3 region is CASSPRGVPFSDTQYF. CDR3 DNA: TGCGCCAGCAGCCCTCGTGGAGTCCCCTTCTCAGATACGCAGTATTTT. The rearrangement uses TRBV4-1 and TRBJ2-3; unclear D gene. Trimming pared 4 bases from V and 4 bases from J, leaving 18 bases between. The CDR3 has 16 residues. Germline-derived CDR1 and CDR2 are MGHRA and YSYEKL.

The chain recombines TRBV7-6 with TRBJ1-1; 12 bases match TRBD1. The junction had 7 bases not matched to a gene; V was cut back by 5 bases and J by 0 bases. This CDR3 contains 17 residues. Germline-derived CDR1 and CDR2 are SGHVS and FNYEAQ. CDR3 sequence reads: CASSLRDRGLMNTEAFF. Written as DNA, the CDR3 is TGTGCCAGCAGCCTCCGGGACAGGGGGCTCATGAACACTGAAGCTTTCTTT. Full variable domain (rest looked up from reference TRBV7-6 and TRBJ1-1): GAGVSQSPRYKVTKRGQDVALRCDPISGHVSLYWYRQALGQGPEFLTYFNYEAQQDKSGLPNDRFSAERPEGSISTLTIQRTEQRDSAMYRCASSLRDRGLMNTEAFFGQGTRLTVV.

The rearrangement uses TRBV7-9 and TRBJ2-2, with 10 bases lining up with TRBD1. Losses at the gene ends were 5 bases for V and 6 bases for J; bases not matched to a gene: 12. The CDR3 runs to 17 residues. Germline CDR1 reads SEHNR; CDR2 reads FQNEAQ (reference sequence). CDR3: CASSKPPGQGKPGELFF. CDR3 sequence (DNA): TGTGCCAGCAGCAAACCCCCGGGACAGGGGAAGCCCGGGGAGCTGTTTTTT.

The J gene is TRBJ1-1, the V gene TRBV6-5; D unresolved. The CDR3 sequence is 11 residues long. V was clipped by 4 bases and J by 7 bases, with 7 bases between them. Germline assignment: CDR1 MNHEY and CDR2 SVGAGI. As DNA, the CDR3 is TGTGCCAGCAGTTCCGTCGGTGAAGCTTTCTTT. Residues: CASSSVGEAFF.

The chain is built from TRBV19 and TRBJ2-7; the match to TRBD1 covers 10 bases. The CDR3 covers 14 residues. Germline CDR1 and CDR2: LNHDA and SQIVND (reference sequence). V lost 5 bases to trimming and J lost 2 bases; unmatched junction nucleotides: 3. The CDR3 reads CASSPTGGPYEQYF. CDR3 DNA sequence: TGTGCCAGTAGTCCGACAGGGGGCCCCTACGAGCAGTACTTC. Variable domain in full (rest from reference TRBV19 and TRBJ2-7): DGGITQSPKYLFRKEGQNVTLSCEQNLNHDAMYWYRQDPGQGLRLIYYSQIVNDFQKGDIAEGYSVSREKKESFPLTVTSAQKNPTAFYLCASSPTGGPYEQYFGPGTRLTVT.

The chain employs TRBV5-1 and TRBJ1-4; 7 bases align to TRBD1. The germline V gene has CDR1 SGHRS and CDR2 YFSETQ. J was trimmed by 6 bases and V by 0 bases; bases with no gene match: 5. There are 15 residues in the CDR3. The DNA for the CDR3 is TGCGCCAGCAGCTTGGCTGACAGGGCTTATGAAAAACTGTTTTTT. Protein: CASSLADRAYEKLFF.

The chain uses TRBV6-6 and TRBJ2-3, with unresolved D. From germline, CDR1 is MNHNY and CDR2 SVGAGI (reference sequence). V lost 0 bases, J lost 1 base, and 8 bases lay in between. The CDR3 contains 15 residues. The DNA for the CDR3 is TGTGCCAGCAGTTACTCTCTAGGTGGCACAGATACGCAGTATTTT. It translates to CASSYSLGGTDTQYF.